This TCR beta chain came from a study of early T cells in non-severe SARS-CoV-2 infection. On the study more broadly: Alpha and beta chains were unpaired, from unsorted whole-blood bulk RNA.

The CDR3 runs to 15 residues. Germline CDR1 LNHDA, CDR2 SQIVND (reference sequence). V was clipped by 5 bases and J by 4 bases; unmatched bases: 6. Unique molecular identifiers were attached to individual cDNA molecules. TCRdb reprocessed the 5' RACE reads via MiXCR and lists one record per CDR3 protein. The top ten clones hold approximately 30% of a sample with about 28,000 distinct CDR3 sequences, around 6.1% of them seen once. Sequenced here: whole blood, sampled at baseline. The clonotype comes from an adult who was a healthcare worker with PCR-confirmed SARS-CoV-2 infection or an uninfected control (not recorded which). The genes are TRBV19 and TRBJ2-5; 11 nucleotides agree with TRBD2. The CDR3 DNA is TGTGCCAGTAGTCCGGGACTAGCGGAGGTAGAGACCCAGTACTTC. Amino acids: CASSPGLAEVETQYF.